The clone carrying this TCR beta chain turned up a few times. Its specificity is not known. CDR1 is SGHAT and CDR2 is FQNNGV in the germline V gene. The CDR3 sequence is 16 residues long. V was clipped by 4 bases and J by 4 bases; unmatched bases: 9. The data derive from a study of early T cells in non-severe SARS-CoV-2 infection. Overall study context: Sequencing of unsorted whole blood was done on bulk RNA, leaving chains unpaired. Study-wide points: VDJdb matches were skewed toward anti-spike CD8 T cell responses.

As part of library construction, unique molecular identifiers were attached to individual cDNA molecules. One entry per CDR3 protein, called by TCRdb with MiXCR from the 5' RACE reads. The top ten clones hold approximately 4.8% of a sample with 54,000 or so distinct CDR3 sequences, 10% to 15% of them seen once. The source material was whole blood. This rearrangement joins TRBV11-2 to TRBJ2-1; 8 bases are a match to TRBD1. The clonotype was recovered from an adult who was a healthcare worker with PCR-confirmed SARS-CoV-2 infection or an uninfected control (not recorded which). CDR3: CASSYVTGGLYNEQFF. The DNA for the CDR3 is TGTGCCAGCAGCTACGTTACAGGGGGACTTTACAATGAGCAGTTCTTC.